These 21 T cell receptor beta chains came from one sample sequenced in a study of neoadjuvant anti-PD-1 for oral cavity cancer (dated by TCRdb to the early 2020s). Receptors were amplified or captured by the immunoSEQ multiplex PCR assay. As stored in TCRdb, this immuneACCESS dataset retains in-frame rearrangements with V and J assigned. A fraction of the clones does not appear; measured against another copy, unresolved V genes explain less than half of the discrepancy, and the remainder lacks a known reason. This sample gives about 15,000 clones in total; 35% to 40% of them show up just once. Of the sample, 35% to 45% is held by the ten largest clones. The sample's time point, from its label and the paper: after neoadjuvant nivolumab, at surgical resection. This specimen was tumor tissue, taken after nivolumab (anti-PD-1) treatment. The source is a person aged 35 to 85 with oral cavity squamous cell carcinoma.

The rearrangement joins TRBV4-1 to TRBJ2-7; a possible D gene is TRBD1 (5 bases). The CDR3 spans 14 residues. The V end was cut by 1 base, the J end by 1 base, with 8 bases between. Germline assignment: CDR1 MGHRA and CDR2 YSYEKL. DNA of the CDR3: TGCGCCAGCAGCCAAGTAGGGGCGTCCTACGAGCAGTACTTC. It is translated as CASSQVGASYEQYF.

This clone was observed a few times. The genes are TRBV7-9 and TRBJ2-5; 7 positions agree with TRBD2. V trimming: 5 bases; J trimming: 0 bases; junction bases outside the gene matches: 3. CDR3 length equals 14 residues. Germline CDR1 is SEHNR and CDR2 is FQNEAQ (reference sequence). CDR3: CASSQLANQETQYF. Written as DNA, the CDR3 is TGTGCCAGCAGCCAACTAGCGAACCAAGAGACCCAGTACTTC.

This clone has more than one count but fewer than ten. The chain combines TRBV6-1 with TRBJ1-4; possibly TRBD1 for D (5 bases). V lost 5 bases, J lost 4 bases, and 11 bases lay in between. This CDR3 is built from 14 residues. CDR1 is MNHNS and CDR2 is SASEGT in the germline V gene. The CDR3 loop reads CASSIQDLNEKLFF. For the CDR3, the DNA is TGTGCCAGCAGTATACAGGACCTTAATGAAAAACTGTTTTTT.

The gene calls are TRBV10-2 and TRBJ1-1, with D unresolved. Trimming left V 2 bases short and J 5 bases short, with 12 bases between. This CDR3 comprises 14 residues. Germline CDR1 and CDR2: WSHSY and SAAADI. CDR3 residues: CASSEGDLGTEAFF. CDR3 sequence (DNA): TGCGCCAGCAGTGAGGGGGATCTGGGGACTGAAGCTTTCTTT.

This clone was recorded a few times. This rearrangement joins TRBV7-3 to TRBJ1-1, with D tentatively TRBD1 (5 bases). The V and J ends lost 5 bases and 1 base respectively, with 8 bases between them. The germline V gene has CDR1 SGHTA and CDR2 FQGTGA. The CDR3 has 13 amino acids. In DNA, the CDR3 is TGTGCCAGCAGCCAGGGAGGGAACACTGAAGCTTTCTTT. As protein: CASSQGGNTEAFF.

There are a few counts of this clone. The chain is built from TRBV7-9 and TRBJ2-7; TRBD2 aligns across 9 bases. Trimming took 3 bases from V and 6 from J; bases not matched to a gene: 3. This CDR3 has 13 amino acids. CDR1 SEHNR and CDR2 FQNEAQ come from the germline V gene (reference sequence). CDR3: CASSLGLAVEQYF. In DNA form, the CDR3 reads TGTGCCAGCAGCTTGGGACTAGCCGTCGAGCAGTACTTC.

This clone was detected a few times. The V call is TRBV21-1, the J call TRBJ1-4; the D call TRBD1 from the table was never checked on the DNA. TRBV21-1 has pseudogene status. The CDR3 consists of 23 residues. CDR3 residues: CASSTQRGPTGGVRSTTNEKLFF. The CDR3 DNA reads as TGTGCCAGCAGCACCCAGAGGGGCCCAACAGGGGGCGTTAGGTCGACAACTAATGAAAAACTGTTTTTT.

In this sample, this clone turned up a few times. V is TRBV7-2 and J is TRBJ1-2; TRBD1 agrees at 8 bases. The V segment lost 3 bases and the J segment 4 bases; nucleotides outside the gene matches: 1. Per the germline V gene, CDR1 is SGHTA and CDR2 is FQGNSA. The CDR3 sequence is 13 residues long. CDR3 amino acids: CASSFTGGYGYTF. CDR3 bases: TGTGCCAGCAGCTTCACAGGGGGCTATGGCTACACCTTC.

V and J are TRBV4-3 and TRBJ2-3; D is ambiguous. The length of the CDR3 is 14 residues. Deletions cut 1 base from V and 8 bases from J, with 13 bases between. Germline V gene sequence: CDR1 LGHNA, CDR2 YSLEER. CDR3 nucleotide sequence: TGCGCCAGCAGCCAAGCGAGTTATGCTATTACGCAGTATTTT. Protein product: CASSQASYAITQYF.

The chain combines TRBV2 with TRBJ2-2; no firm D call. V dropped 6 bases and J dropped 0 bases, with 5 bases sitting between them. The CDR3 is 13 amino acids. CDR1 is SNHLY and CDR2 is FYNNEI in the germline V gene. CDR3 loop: CASRSTNTGELFF. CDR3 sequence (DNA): TGTGCCAGCAGAAGCACGAACACCGGGGAGCTGTTTTTT.

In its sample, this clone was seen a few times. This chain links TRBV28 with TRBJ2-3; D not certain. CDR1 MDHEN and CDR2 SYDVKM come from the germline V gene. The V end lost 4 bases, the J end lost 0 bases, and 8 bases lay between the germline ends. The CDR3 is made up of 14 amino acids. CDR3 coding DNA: TGTGCCAGCAGTTCCCCGGACAGCACAGATACGCAGTATTTT. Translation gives CASSSPDSTDTQYF.

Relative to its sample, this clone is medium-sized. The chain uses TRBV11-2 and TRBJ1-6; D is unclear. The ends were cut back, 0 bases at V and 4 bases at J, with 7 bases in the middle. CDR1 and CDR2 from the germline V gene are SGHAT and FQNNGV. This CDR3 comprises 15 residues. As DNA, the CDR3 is TGTGCCAGCAGCTTAGAGATAGGTTATAATTCACCCCTCCACTTT. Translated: CASSLEIGYNSPLHF.

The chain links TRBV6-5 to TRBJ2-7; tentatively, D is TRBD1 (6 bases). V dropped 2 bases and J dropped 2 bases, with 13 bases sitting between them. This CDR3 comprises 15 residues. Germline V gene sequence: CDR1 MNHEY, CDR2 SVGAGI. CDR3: CASSYVQGSTYEQYF. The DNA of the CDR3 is TGTGCCAGCAGTTACGTCCAGGGGTCTACCTACGAGCAGTACTTC.

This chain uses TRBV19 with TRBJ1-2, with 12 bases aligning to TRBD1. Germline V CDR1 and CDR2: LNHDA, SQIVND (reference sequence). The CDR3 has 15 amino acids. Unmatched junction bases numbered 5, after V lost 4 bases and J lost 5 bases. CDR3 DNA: TGTGCCAGTAGTACGGGACAGGGGGCCCTATATGGCTACACCTTC. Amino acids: CASSTGQGALYGYTF.

CDR3 coding DNA: TGTGCCAGCAGTTTGAGCCCAGCGGGGACCTACGAGCAGTACTTC. This encodes CASSLSPAGTYEQYF. V gene TRBV2 combines with J gene TRBJ2-7, with 7 bases lining up with TRBD2. Germline V gene sequence: CDR1 SNHLY, CDR2 FYNNEI. The J segment lost 2 bases and the V segment lost 5 bases, leaving 9 bases of the junction unmatched. The CDR3 runs 15 residues.

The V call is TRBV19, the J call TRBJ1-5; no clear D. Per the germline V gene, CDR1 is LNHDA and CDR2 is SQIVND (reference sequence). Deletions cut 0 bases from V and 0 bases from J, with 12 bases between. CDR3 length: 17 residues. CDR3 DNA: TGTGCCAGTAGTATAGATCCCCAGCTCAATAGCAATCAGCCCCAGCATTTT. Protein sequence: CASSIDPQLNSNQPQHF.

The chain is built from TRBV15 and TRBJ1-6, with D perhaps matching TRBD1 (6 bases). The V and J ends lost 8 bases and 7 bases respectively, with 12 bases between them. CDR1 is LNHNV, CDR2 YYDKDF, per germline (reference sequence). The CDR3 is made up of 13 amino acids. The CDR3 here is CATGGTRNSPLHF. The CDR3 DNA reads TGTGCCACCGGAGGGACAAGAAATTCACCCCTCCACTTT.

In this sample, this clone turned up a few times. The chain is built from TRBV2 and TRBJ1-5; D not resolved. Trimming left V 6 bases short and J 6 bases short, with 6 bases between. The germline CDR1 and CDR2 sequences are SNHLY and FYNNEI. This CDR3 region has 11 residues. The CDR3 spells CASREGQPQHF. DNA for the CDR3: TGTGCCAGCAGGGAGGGTCAGCCCCAGCATTTT.

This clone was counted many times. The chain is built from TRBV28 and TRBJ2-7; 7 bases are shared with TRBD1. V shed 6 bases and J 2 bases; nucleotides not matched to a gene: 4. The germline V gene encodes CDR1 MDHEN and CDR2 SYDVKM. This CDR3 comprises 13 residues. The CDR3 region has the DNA TGTGCCAGCAGGAAGACAGGGCCCTACGAGCAGTACTTC. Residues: CASRKTGPYEQYF.

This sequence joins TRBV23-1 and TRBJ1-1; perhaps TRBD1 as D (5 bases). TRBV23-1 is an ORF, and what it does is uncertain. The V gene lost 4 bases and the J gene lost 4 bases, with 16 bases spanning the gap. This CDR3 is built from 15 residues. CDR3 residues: CASSLPSRRGTEAFF. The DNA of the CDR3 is TGCGCCAGCAGTCTACCGTCACGGAGGGGCACTGAAGCTTTCTTT.

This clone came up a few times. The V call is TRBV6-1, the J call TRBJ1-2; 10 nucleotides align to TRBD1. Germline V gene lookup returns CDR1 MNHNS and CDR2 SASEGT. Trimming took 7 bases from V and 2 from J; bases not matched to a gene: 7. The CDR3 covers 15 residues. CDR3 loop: CASTAGTGANYGYTF. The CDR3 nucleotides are TGTGCCAGCACCGCAGGGACAGGGGCCAACTATGGCTACACCTTC.